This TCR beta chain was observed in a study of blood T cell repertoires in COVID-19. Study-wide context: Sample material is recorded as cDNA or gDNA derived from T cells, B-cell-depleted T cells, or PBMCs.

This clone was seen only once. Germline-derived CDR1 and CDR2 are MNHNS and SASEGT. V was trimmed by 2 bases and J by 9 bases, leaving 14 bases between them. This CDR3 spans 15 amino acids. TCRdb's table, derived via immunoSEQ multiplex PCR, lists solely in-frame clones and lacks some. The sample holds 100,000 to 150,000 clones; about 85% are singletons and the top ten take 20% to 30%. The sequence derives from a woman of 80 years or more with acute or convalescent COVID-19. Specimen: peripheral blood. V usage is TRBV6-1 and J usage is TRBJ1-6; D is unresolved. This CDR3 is CASSETPGFGSPLHF. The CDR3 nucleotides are TGTGCCAGCAGTGAAACGCCGGGGTTTGGTTCACCCCTCCACTTT.